The rows below give T cell receptor beta chains drawn from one sample of a study of blood T cell repertoires in COVID-19. The repertoire was sequenced with immunoSEQ multiplex PCR; TCRdb's copy has only in-frame clones and lacks some. The sample records hundreds of thousands of clones, approximately 85% being singletons. Sequencing was carried out using PBMCs or T cells enriched from blood (not recorded which). These receptors were collected from a woman between 45 and 60 years old who had recovered from COVID-19. CDR3s include the opening cysteine and the closing phenylalanine or tryptophan. The order of the fields is clone size, J gene, V gene, D gene, CDR3 DNA, CDR3 protein. The D gene is left open where the match is weak. For some rows the clone size is stated as once, few or many, or as a class when expanded; others skip it.

>few|TRBJ1-1|TRBV7-9|TRBD1
TGTGCCAGCAGCTTACCAACAGGGGTGGAAACTGAAGCTTTCTTT
CASSLPTGVETEAFF
>.|TRBJ1-1|TRBV7-8|.
TGTGCCAGCAGCTTAACAGAAAACACTGAAGCTTTCTTT
CASSLTENTEAFF
>.|TRBJ2-3|TRBV4-2|TRBD2
TGTGCCAGCAGCCAAGATGGGACGGGAGGTCCCCCGTTTACGCAGTATTTT
CASSQDGTGGPPFTQYF
>.|TRBJ1-5|TRBV6-4|.
TGTGCCAGCAGTGGGCAGGGCGGTCAGCCCCAGCATTTT
CASSGQGGQPQHF
>.|TRBJ1-2|TRBV6-5|TRBD1
TGTGCCAGCCTTAACAGGGGGAACTATGGCTACACCTTC
CASLNRGNYGYTF
>.|TRBJ1-2|TRBV25-1|.
TGTGCCAGCAGTGAAGTTCGAGGGAGGGGTAACTATGGCTACACCTTC
CASSEVRGRGNYGYTF
>.|TRBJ2-1|TRBV11-3|TRBD2
TGTGCCAGCAGCAGATCTAGCGGGAGCATTGAGCAGTTCTTC
CASSRSSGSIEQFF
>.|TRBJ1-1|TRBV27|.
TGTGCCAGCAGTTTAGGTTCTACAGCCTTGATCACTGAAGCTTTCTTT
CASSLGSTALITEAFF
>.|TRBJ2-7|TRBV6-1|TRBD2
TGTGCCAGCAGTGGTAGGGCTAGCGGGCCGGACCCCCACGAGCAGTACTTC
CASSGRASGPDPHEQYF
>.|TRBJ1-1|TRBV11-1|TRBD1
TGTGCCAGCAGCTTTGGACAGGGGGCCACTGAAGCTTTCTTT
CASSFGQGATEAFF
>.|TRBJ2-7|TRBV11-3|.
TGTGCCAGCAGTTGGCTGGCGGGGCCCTTCTACGAGCAGTACTTC
CASSWLAGPFYEQYF
>few|TRBJ1-2|TRBV7-3|TRBD1
TGTGCCAGCAGCTCATTAGGCCCGGGACAGTCTCCTCTCACCTTC
CASSSLGPGQSPLTF
>.|TRBJ1-3|TRBV29-1|.
TGCAGCGTTGAGAGCAGGGCTGGAAACACCATATATTTT
CSVESRAGNTIYF
>.|TRBJ1-4|TRBV18|TRBD1
TGTGCCAGCTCAACCGGGACAGGGATCCTTGTTGAAAAACTGTTTTTT
CASSTGTGILVEKLFF
>.|TRBJ2-2|TRBV4-2|.
TGTGCCAGCAGCCAAGTAGCGGAAACGAACACCGGGGAGCTGTTTTTT
CASSQVAETNTGELFF
>.|TRBJ2-1|TRBV9|TRBD2
TGTGCCAGCAGCAAGAGCAGCGGGGGGGCAAAGGATGAGCAGTTCTTC
CASSKSSGGAKDEQFF
>.|TRBJ2-7|TRBV7-2|.
TGTGCCAGCAGTCGAGTCGACAGCCTGACTTTCTCCTACGAGCAGTACTTC
CASSRVDSLTFSYEQYF
>.|TRBJ2-5|TRBV5-7|.
TGTGCCAGCAGCTTGGTAAAGGACAACCAAGAGACCCAGTACTTC
CASSLVKDNQETQYF
>.|TRBJ2-1|TRBV13|TRBD2
TGTGCCAGCAGCAACCTAGCGGGAGGGCCTAGTGAGCAGTTCTTC
CASSNLAGGPSEQFF
>.|TRBJ2-2|TRBV11-3|.
TGTGCCAGCAGCTCCCGACAGGGAGGTGGCGGGGAGCTGTTTTTT
CASSSRQGGGGELFF
>once|TRBJ1-6|TRBV4-3|TRBD1
TGCGCCAGCAGCCTCGGAGGGACAGGGGGCTCACCCCTCCACTTT
CASSLGGTGGSPLHF
>once|TRBJ1-5|TRBV19|TRBD1
TGTGCCAGTAGGAAACAGGGGGCTCGCAATCAGCCCCAGCATTTT
CASRKQGARNQPQHF
>few|TRBJ1-6|TRBV19|.
TGTGCCAGTAGTCCAGGGGCGCACAGCGCCAATTCACCCCTCCACTTT
CASSPGAHSANSPLHF
>once|TRBJ2-1|TRBV5-4|TRBD2
TGTGCCAGCAGCTTAGGCGGGAGGATTTATGAGCAGTTCTTC
CASSLGGRIYEQFF
>.|TRBJ2-7|TRBV6-5|.
TGTGCCAGCAGTTTCGAGTGGAGGGGGGGCCGGGAGCAGTACTTC
CASSFEWRGGREQYF
>few|TRBJ1-4|TRBV27|TRBD1
TGTGCCAGCAGCCCCTTGACAGGGGTGAGGGAAAAACTGTTTTTT
CASSPLTGVREKLFF
>.|TRBJ1-4|TRBV19|.
TGTGCCAGTAGTATTGGGCGGGGAGATGAAAAACTGTTTTTT
CASSIGRGDEKLFF
>.|TRBJ2-5|TRBV4-1|TRBD1
TGCGCCAGCACCGGGACAGGGGATGCGGAGACCCAGTACTTC
CASTGTGDAETQYF
>.|TRBJ1-1|TRBV15|.
TGTGCCACCAGCAGAGTAAAGGGGCGCGGTCAGAGGAGGGGGAACACTGAAGCTTTCTTT
CATSRVKGRGQRRGNTEAFF
>.|TRBJ2-3|TRBV11-3|TRBD2
TGTGCCAGCAGCTCCCGCTCCGGACTAGCGGGGACCGACACAGATACGCAGTATTTT
CASSSRSGLAGTDTDTQYF
>few|TRBJ1-1|TRBV7-3|.
TGTGCCAGCAGCCATGGGACATCTGGAAGTGAAGCTTTCTTT
CASSHGTSGSEAFF
>few|TRBJ2-1|TRBV29-1|TRBD2
TGCAGCGTTGTATTTTGGGCGGGGGTAACCTACAATGAGCAGTTCTTC
CSVVFWAGVTYNEQFF